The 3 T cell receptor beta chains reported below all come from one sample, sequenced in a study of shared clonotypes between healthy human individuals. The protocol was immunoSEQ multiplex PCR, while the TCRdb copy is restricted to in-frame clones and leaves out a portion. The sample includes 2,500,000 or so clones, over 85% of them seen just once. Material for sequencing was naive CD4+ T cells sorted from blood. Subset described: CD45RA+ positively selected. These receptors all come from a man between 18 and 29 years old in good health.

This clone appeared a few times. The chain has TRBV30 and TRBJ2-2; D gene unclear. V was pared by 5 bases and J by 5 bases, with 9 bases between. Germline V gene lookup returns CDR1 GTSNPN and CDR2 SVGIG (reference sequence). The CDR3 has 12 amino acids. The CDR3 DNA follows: TGTGCCTGGCGTTATTTGACCGGGGAGCTGTTTTTT. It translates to CAWRYLTGELFF.

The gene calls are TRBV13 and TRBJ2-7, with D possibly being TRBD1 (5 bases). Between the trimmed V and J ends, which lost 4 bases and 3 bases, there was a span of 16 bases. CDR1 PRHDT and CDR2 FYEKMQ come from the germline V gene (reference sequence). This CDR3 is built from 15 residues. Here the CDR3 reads CASSSGSGAGYEQYF. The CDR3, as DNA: TGTGCCAGCAGCTCAGGTAGTGGGGCAGGCTACGAGCAGTACTTC.

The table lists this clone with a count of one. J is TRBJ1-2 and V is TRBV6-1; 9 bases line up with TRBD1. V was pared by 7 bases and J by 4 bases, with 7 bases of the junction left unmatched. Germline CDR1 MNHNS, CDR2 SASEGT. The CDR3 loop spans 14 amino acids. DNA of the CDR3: TGTGCCAGCAAGGGGACAGGGTTCTCCTATGGCTACACCTTC. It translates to CASKGTGFSYGYTF.